This T cell receptor beta chain was recorded in a study of beta chain features in type 1 diabetes. This CDR3 has 14 residues. V lost 9 bases, J lost 5 bases, and 6 bases stayed unmatched. In germline, CDR1 is MGHDK, CDR2 SYGVNS. Expressed TCRB transcripts were sequenced, since all the RNA that had been isolated was reverse transcribed. The protocol was immunoSEQ multiplex PCR, while the TCRdb copy is restricted to in-frame clones and leaves out a portion. The sample includes 150,000 or so clones, about 50% of them seen just once. This chain connects TRBV25-1 to TRBJ2-2; 10 nucleotides agree with TRBD2. Sequencing was done on a sample of Tregs from blood. This TCR was recovered from a young man in good health. The CDR3 here is CASKRGGETGELFF. The DNA for the CDR3 is TGTGCCAGTAAGCGGGGGGGAGAGACCGGGGAGCTGTTTTTT.